This TCR beta chain was recovered during a study of blood T cell repertoires in COVID-19. Germline V lookup: CDR1 LGHNA, CDR2 YSLEER. The CDR3 runs to 18 residues. Trimming cost V 1 base and J 4 bases; bases outside gene matches: 11. Sequencing was performed with immunoSEQ multiplex PCR; in TCRdb, only in-frame clones are kept and a portion is missing. Here the sample spans about 45,000 clones, about 92% being singletons. This TCR came from a human donor in a cohort sampled during active COVID-19. The genes are TRBV4-3 and TRBJ1-2; 11 bases map to TRBD1. The source material was peripheral blood. This chain's CDR3 is CASSQAVGQGAVVYGYTF. CDR3 nucleotides: TGCGCCAGCAGCCAAGCAGTCGGACAGGGGGCCGTCGTCTATGGCTACACCTTC.